Shown below are 3 T cell receptor beta chains from a single sample sequenced in a study of OX40 agonist ivuxolimab in advanced cancers. Produced via immunoSEQ multiplex PCR; TCRdb's table is partial and in-frame only. The table shows 90,000 to 100,000 clones, with less than 90% occurring only once. Here the sequenced sample was CD4+ or CD8+ T cells sorted from blood, taken in a trial of the OX40 agonist ivuxolimab. These receptors were obtained from an adult with an advanced solid tumor such as melanoma, head and neck, liver or kidney cancer.

The chain combines TRBV2 with TRBJ2-6; 9 bases line up with TRBD1. V shed 7 bases, J shed 0 bases, and the junction held 7 bases outside the gene matches. The CDR3 is 17 residues long. Germline-derived CDR1 and CDR2 are SNHLY and FYNNEI. Here the CDR3 DNA reads TGTGCCAGCACAGGGACAGGGAATCTCTCTGGGGCCAACGTCCTGACTTTC. Translation gives CASTGTGNLSGANVLTF.

The genes are TRBV28 and TRBJ2-7; 8 nucleotides agree with TRBD1. Germline CDR1 MDHEN, CDR2 SYDVKM. The trim removed 2 bases at V and 2 bases at J, leaving 17 bases unmatched. The CDR3 consists of 19 residues. Here the CDR3 DNA reads TGTGCCAGCAGTTTAAAGAGAGGGACAGGAGCCTACAAAACCTACGAGCAGTACTTC. Amino acids: CASSLKRGTGAYKTYEQYF.

CDR3 nucleotide sequence: TGTGCCAGCAGCCTTCCGGGACACCTAACAGATACGCAGTATTTT. Its translation is CASSLPGHLTDTQYF. The V gene is TRBV11-2, the J gene TRBJ2-3; possibly TRBD1 for D (6 bases). The CDR3 consists of 15 residues. V lost 5 bases to trimming and J lost 3 bases, with 15 bases between them. Germline loops: CDR1 SGHAT, CDR2 FQNNGV. The entire variable domain, with the rest obtained from reference TRBV11-2 and TRBJ2-3, is as follows: EAGVAQSPRYKIIEKRQSVAFWCNPISGHATLYWYQQILGQGPKLLIQFQNNGVVDDSQLPKDRFSAERLKGVDSTLKIQPAKLEDSAVYLCASSLPGHLTDTQYFGPGTRLTVL.